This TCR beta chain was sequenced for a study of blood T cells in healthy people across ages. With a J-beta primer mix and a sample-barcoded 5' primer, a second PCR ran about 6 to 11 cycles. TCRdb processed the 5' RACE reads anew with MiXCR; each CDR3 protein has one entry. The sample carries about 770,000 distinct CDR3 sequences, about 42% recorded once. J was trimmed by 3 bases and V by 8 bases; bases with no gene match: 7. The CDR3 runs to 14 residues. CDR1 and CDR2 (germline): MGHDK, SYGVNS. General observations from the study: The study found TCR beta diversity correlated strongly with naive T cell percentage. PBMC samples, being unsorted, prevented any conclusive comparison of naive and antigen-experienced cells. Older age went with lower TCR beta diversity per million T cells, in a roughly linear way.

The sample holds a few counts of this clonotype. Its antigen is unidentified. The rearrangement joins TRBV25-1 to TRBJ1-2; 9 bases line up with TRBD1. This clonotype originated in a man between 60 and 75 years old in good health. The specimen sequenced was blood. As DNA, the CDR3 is TGTGCCAGCTCTCTTACAGGGGGCTACTATGGCTACACCTTC. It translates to CASSLTGGYYGYTF.